The 14 T cell receptor beta chains below all came from one sample that was sequenced in a study of T cell clonotyping in hematopoietic cell transplantation. The repertoire was sequenced with immunoSEQ multiplex PCR; TCRdb's copy has only in-frame clones and lacks some. The table has around 6,000 clones, approximately 91% seen once; the top ten hold roughly two fifths. The sequencing here drew on peripheral blood mononuclear cells, taken 100 days after allogeneic stem cell transplant. These receptors all stem from a female patient aged 50-65 years who had an allogeneic stem cell transplant from a related donor, so the T cells may come from the graft donor. Some clones in this sample may be carry-over from other donors' samples.

This chain links TRBV5-6 with TRBJ1-2; weak D call: TRBD1 (5 bases). Germline CDR1 is SGHDT and CDR2 is YYEEEE. The CDR3 has 14 amino acids. V was clipped by 4 bases and J by 5 bases, with 15 bases between them. The CDR3 bases are TGTGCCAGCAGCCCCCGGGGGGGGAGTTATGGCTACACCTTC. Translating it yields CASSPRGGSYGYTF.

This chain links TRBV21-1 with TRBJ1-6; TRBD1 is taken as the D call from the table, unchecked against the DNA. TRBV21-1 is a documented pseudogene. The CDR3 consists of 15 residues. Here the CDR3 DNA reads TGTGCCAGCAGCGCAAGACAGGGGTGTAATTCACCCCTCCACTTT. Protein product: CASSARQGCNSPLHF.

The chain combines TRBV28 with TRBJ2-1; 9 nucleotides match TRBD1. The germline gives CDR1 MDHEN, CDR2 SYDVKM. Trimming cost V 5 bases and J 8 bases; bases outside gene matches: 10. The CDR3 runs 15 residues. This chain's CDR3 is CASSPGQGKLYEQFF. CDR3 nucleotides: TGTGCCAGCAGTCCCGGACAGGGGAAGTTGTATGAGCAGTTCTTC.

The chain carries TRBV4-2 and TRBJ2-7, with D tentatively TRBD2 (6 bases). Germline CDR1 LGHNA, CDR2 YNFKEQ. The CDR3 consists of 15 residues. V gave up 3 bases and J gave up 3 bases, with 15 bases separating them. CDR3: CASSQGDGGGYEQYF. CDR3 DNA: TGTGCCAGCAGCCAGGGGGATGGGGGAGGCTACGAGCAGTACTTC.

The chain recombines TRBV10-1 with TRBJ2-7; 7 positions agree with TRBD1. Trimming took 6 bases from V and 2 from J; bases not matched to a gene: 4. The germline V gene encodes CDR1 WNHNN and CDR2 SYGVQD (reference sequence). The CDR3 contains 13 residues. As DNA, the CDR3 is TGCGCCAGCAGCCGGACAGGTCCCTACGAGCAGTACTTC. Amino acid sequence: CASSRTGPYEQYF.

The chain uses TRBV7-9 and TRBJ1-5; TRBD1 aligns across 7 bases. The CDR3 has 15 amino acids. Trimming at V came to 5 bases and at J to 6 bases, leaving 10 bases not matched to a gene. CDR1 and CDR2 (germline): SEHNR, FQNEAQ (reference sequence). The CDR3 loop reads CASSPGQDPGQPQHF. The CDR3 bases are TGTGCCAGCAGCCCCGGACAGGACCCCGGTCAGCCCCAGCATTTT.

CDR3 loop: CASSLGSSHQPQHF. The CDR3 nucleotides are TGTGCCAGCAGCTTAGGGTCCTCCCATCAGCCCCAGCATTTT. The chain carries TRBV7-2 and TRBJ1-5; D uncertain. CDR1 and CDR2 from the germline V gene are SGHTA and FQGNSA. This CDR3 is 14 amino acids long. The ends were cut back, 1 base at V and 5 bases at J, with 9 bases in the middle.

The rearrangement uses TRBV2 and TRBJ2-1, with TRBD2 matching over 11 bases. J was trimmed by 5 bases and V by 8 bases; bases with no gene match: 11. In germline, CDR1 is SNHLY, CDR2 FYNNEI. The CDR3 spans 16 residues. Here the CDR3 reads CASWGTSGKYNNEQFF. DNA of the CDR3: TGTGCCAGCTGGGGGACTAGCGGAAAGTACAACAATGAGCAGTTCTTC.

The chain links TRBV2 to TRBJ2-7, with 7 positions matching TRBD2. Per the germline V gene, CDR1 is SNHLY and CDR2 is FYNNEI. V was pared by 7 bases and J by 5 bases, with 8 bases of the junction left unmatched. This CDR3 region has 13 residues. CDR3 protein: CASMGGGLNEQYF. Here the CDR3 DNA reads TGTGCCAGCATGGGGGGAGGGTTAAACGAGCAGTACTTC.

The chain carries TRBV27 and TRBJ1-5; weak D call: TRBD1 (5 bases). V was clipped by 3 bases and J by 2 bases, with 8 bases between them. Germline CDR1 is MNHEY and CDR2 is SMNVEV (reference sequence). The CDR3 extends over 14 amino acids. CDR3 sequence: CASSFREGNQPQHF. CDR3 in DNA: TGTGCCAGCAGTTTCAGGGAGGGCAATCAGCCCCAGCATTTT.

The gene calls are TRBV7-3 and TRBJ2-3; 7 positions agree with TRBD2. This CDR3 contains 18 residues. Germline V gene data show CDR1 as SGHTA and CDR2 as FQGTGA. The trim removed 4 bases at V and 3 bases at J, leaving 16 bases unmatched. The CDR3: CASSYEGPGLKRTDTQYF. The CDR3 nucleotides are TGTGCCAGCAGCTACGAGGGACCGGGACTAAAACGTACAGATACGCAGTATTTT. Complete variable domain (other parts from reference TRBV7-3 and TRBJ2-3): GAGVSQTPSNKVTEKGKYVELRCDPISGHTALYWYRQSLGQGPEFLIYFQGTGAADDSGLPNDRFFAVRPEGSVSTLKIQRTERGDSAVYLCASSYEGPGLKRTDTQYFGPGTRLTVL.

The genes are TRBV5-1 and TRBJ2-3; D is possibly TRBD2 (6 bases). The germline V gene has CDR1 SGHRS and CDR2 YFSETQ. Trimming took 4 bases from V and 11 from J, leaving 17 bases between them. This CDR3 has 13 amino acids. CDR3 nucleotide sequence: TGCGCCAGCAGCCCGCCCCCCTGGGAGGTGCAGTATTTT. It specifies CASSPPPWEVQYF.

A single count supports this clone. The V and J genes are TRBV28 and TRBJ1-5; 9 nucleotides match TRBD1. The CDR3 has 14 residues. Germline V CDR1 and CDR2: MDHEN, SYDVKM. J was trimmed by 7 bases and V by 8 bases; bases with no gene match: 9. The CDR3: CASSARDRVQPQHF. Written as DNA, the CDR3 is TGTGCCAGCTCCGCCCGGGACAGGGTCCAGCCCCAGCATTTT.

The chain uses TRBV5-4 and TRBJ2-7; D may match TRBD1 or TRBD2 (5 bases each). The CDR3 consists of 15 residues. From germline, CDR1 is SGHNT and CDR2 YYREEE (reference sequence). V was clipped by 1 base and J by 4 bases, with 15 bases between them. The CDR3 region is CASSLLAQGRYEQYF. The DNA for the CDR3 is TGTGCCAGCAGCTTGTTAGCGCAGGGAAGGTACGAGCAGTACTTC. The entire variable domain, with the rest obtained from reference TRBV5-4 and TRBJ2-7, is as follows: ETGVTQSPTHLIKTRGQQVTLRCSSQSGHNTVSWYQQALGQGPQFIFQYYREEENGRGNFPPRFSGLQFPNYSSELNVNALELDDSALYLCASSLLAQGRYEQYFGPGTRLTVT.